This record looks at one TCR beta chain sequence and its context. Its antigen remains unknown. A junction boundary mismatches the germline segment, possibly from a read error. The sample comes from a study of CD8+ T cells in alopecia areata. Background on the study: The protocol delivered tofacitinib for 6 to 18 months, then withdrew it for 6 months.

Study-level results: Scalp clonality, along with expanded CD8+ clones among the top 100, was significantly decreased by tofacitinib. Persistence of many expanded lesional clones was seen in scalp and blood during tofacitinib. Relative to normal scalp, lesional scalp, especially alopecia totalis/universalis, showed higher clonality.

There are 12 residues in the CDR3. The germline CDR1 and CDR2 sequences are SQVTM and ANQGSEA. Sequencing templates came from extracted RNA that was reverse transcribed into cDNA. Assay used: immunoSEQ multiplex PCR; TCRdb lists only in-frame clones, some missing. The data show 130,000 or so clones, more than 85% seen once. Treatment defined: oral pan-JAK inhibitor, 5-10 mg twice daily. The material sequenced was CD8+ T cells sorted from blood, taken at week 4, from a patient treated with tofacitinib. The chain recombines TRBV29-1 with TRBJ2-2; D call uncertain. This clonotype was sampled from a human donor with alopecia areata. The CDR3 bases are TGCAGCGTCGAAGGGTACACCGGGGAGCTGTTTTTT. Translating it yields CSVEGYTGELFF.